This T cell receptor (beta chain) was captured by sequencing in a study of T cell responses to AZD1222 COVID-19 vaccine. Turning to this clone: Antigen unknown.

Analyses pooled second doses at about 4 or about 12 weeks. Produced via immunoSEQ multiplex PCR; TCRdb's table is partial and in-frame only. The sample carries 150,000 to 200,000 clones, about 92% recorded once. Germline CDR1 reads SGHNT; CDR2 reads YYREEE (reference sequence). V lost 0 bases to trimming and J lost 2 bases; unmatched junction nucleotides: 5. This CDR3 contains 15 residues. Overall study results and limits: No repertoire was sampled before or during the peak T cell response, only after it. Variant regions that are unmutated are reportedly the target of nearly half of spike-specific TCRs.

This chain uses TRBV5-4 with TRBJ2-7; 7 nucleotides line up with TRBD1. The starting material was peripheral blood, obtained 28 days after the second AZD1222 dose. This TCR was recovered from an adult who received the AZD1222 COVID-19 vaccine. CDR3: CASSLGQGVTYEQYF. The CDR3 coding sequence is TGTGCCAGCAGCTTGGGGCAGGGGGTTACCTACGAGCAGTACTTC. Combining the CDR3 with reference TRBV5-4 and TRBJ2-7 gives the whole variable domain ETGVTQSPTHLIKTRGQQVTLRCSSQSGHNTVSWYQQALGQGPQFIFQYYREEENGRGNFPPRFSGLQFPNYSSELNVNALELDDSALYLCASSLGQGVTYEQYFGPGTRLTVT.